This paragraph covers one TCR beta chain sequence. Its antigen specificity is not known. Per-base qualities were not stored, and no clone one base away is much larger. Libraries came from the immunoSEQ multiplex PCR assay. Following the manufacturer's protocol, the hsTCRB Kit was used to amplify rearranged TCR beta chain sequences. An Illumina MiSeq was used to sequence the TCRB libraries. On the authors' methods: The kit vendor's proprietary platform handled demultiplexing, trimming and gene mapping. TCRdb retrieved this table from immuneACCESS and kept in-frame rearrangements only. Not all clones are present; in checked studies, unresolved V genes account for under half, and no reason is known for the remainder. V, J and clone size reflect that table, while D and trimming were determined from the DNA. Recorded for this sample are 43,000 or so clones; approximately 84% of them occurred a single time. The top ten constitute 2% to 2.5% of the sample.

CDR1 and CDR2, per the germline V gene (reference sequence), are SEHNR and FQNEAQ. Inclusive of the bounding cysteine and phenylalanine, the CDR3 is 15 residues long. Only the CDR3 part of the read is kept: 45 bases, read in frame from the first base. The junction shows trimming of 0 bases on V and 3 bases on J, and the gene matches do not reach 5 bases of it. The record originates from a study of a mutant IDH1 vaccine in newly diagnosed glioma (dated by TCRdb to the early 2020s). About the investigation overall: Patients were given eight vaccinations, in weeks 1, 3, 5, 7, 11, 15, 19 and 23, which matched visits V03 through V10. Vaccination was initiated 4-6 weeks after radiotherapy alone, or concurrently with temozolomide cycles in the chemotherapy-containing groups. The 30 to 40 treated patients were 62.5% male and roughly 40% female, with a mean age of about 43 years. Before enrollment, patients had received standard therapy of radiotherapy alone, temozolomide alone, or radiochemotherapy with temozolomide; most received the combination. Peripheral blood samples were drawn at six visits, namely V03 (baseline), V05, V07, V10, V12 and V13. For exploratory analyses, some 24 treated patients had longitudinal TCRB deep sequencing done wherever samples were available. Beyond this particular receptor, the publication reports: It was noted by the authors that analyses of patient blood samples could not be reproduced owing to sample limitations. Selection of PBMC samples for TCRB deep sequencing was based on availability. Pseudoprogression seemed to be unrelated to changes in the top peripheral T cell clonotypes found by TCRB sequencing. Immune responses induced by the vaccine were seen in over 90% of patients across multiple MHC alleles.

This specimen's time point label, interpreted: week 23, last vaccination. A 20-mer mutant IDH1 peptide at 300 micrograms in Montanide made up each vaccine dose, which was injected subcutaneously together with topical imiquimod. Newly diagnosed WHO grade 3 or 4 IDH1-mutant astrocytomas showing loss of nuclear ATRX were present in the donors. The samples were drawn from NOA16, a multicentre, single-arm, open-label phase I trial in Germany that tested a mutant IDH1 peptide vaccine in humans for the first time. Genomic DNA for TCRB sequencing was extracted from EDTA blood using the DNeasy Blood and Tissue Kit.

The chain is made from TRBV7-9 and TRBJ2-7; TRBD1 aligns with 7 central bases. This receptor was taken from a woman aged 18-35 years with glioma. Some clones in this sample may be carry-over from other donors' samples. Sequenced material: PBMCs, taken from a glioma patient whose treatment included an IDH1 peptide vaccine. CDR3 reads: CASSLAGAGGYEQYF. The nucleotide sequence is TGTGCCAGCAGCTTAGCTGGTGCAGGGGGCTACGAGCAGTACTTC.